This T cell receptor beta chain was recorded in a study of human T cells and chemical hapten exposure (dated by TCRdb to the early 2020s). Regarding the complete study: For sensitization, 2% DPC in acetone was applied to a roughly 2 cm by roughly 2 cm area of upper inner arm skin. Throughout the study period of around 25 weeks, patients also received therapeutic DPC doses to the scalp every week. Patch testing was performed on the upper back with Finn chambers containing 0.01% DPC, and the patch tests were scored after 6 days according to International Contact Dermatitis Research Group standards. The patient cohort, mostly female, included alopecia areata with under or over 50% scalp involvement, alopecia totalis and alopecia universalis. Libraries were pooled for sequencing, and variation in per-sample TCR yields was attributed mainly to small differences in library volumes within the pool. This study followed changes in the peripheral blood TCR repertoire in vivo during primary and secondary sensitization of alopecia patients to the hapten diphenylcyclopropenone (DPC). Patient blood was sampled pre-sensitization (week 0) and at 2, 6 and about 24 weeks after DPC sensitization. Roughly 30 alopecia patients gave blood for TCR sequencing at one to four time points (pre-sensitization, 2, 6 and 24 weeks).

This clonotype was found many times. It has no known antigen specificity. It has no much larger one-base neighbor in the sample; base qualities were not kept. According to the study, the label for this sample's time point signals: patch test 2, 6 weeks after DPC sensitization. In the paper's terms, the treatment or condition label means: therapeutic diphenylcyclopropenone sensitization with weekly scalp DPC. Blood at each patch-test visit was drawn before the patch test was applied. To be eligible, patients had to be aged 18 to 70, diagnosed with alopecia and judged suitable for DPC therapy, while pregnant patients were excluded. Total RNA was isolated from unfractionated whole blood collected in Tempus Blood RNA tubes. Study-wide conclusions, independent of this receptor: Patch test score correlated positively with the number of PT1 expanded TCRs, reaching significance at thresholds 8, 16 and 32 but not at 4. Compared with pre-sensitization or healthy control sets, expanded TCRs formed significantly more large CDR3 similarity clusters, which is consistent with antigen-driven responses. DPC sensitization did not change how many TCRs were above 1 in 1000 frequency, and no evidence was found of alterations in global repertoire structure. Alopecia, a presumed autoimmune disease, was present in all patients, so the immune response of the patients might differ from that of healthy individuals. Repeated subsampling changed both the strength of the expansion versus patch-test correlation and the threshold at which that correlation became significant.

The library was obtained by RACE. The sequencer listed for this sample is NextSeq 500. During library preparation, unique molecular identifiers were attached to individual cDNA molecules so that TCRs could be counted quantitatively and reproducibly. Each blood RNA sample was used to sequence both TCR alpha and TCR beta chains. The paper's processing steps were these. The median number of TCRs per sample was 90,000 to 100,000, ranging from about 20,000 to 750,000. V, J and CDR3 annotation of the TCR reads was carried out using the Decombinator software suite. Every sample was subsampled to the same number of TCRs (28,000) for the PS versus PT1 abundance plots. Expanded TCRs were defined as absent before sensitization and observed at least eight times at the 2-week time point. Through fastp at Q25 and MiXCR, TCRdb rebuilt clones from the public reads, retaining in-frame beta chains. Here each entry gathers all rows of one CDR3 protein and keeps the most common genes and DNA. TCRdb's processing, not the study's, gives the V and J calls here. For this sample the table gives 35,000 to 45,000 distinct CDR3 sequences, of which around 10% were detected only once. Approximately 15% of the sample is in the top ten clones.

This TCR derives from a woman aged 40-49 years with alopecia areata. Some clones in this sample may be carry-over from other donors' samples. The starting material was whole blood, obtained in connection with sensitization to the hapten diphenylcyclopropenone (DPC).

The CDR3 has the sequence CATSDVQAQETQYF. DNA sequence: TGTGCCACCAGTGACGTACAGGCCCAAGAGACCCAGTACTTC. The chain is made from TRBV24-1 and TRBJ2-5; the D gene is perhaps TRBD1, from 5 matching bases. V lost 4 bases and J lost 1 base; the stretch between them is 9 bases long. Inclusive of the bounding cysteine and phenylalanine, the CDR3 is 14 residues long. Kept here is only the CDR3 DNA, which spans 42 bases and is read in frame from base 1. According to the germline V gene, CDR1 reads KGHDR and CDR2 reads SFDVKD.